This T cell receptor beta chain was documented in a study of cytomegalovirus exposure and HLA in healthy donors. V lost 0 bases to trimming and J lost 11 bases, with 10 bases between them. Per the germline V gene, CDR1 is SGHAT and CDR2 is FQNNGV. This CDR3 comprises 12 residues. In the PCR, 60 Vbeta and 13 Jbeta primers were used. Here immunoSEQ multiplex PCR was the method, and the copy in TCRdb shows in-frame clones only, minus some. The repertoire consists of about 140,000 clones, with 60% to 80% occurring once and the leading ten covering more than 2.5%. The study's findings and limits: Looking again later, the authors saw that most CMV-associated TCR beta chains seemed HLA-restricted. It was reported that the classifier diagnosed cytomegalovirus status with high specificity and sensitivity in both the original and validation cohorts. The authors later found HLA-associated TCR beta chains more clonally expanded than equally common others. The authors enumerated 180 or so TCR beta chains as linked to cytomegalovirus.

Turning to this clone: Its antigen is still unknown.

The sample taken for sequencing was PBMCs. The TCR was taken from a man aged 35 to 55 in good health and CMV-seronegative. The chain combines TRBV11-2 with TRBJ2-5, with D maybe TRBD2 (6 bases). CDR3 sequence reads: CASSLDPGEQYF. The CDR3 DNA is TGTGCCAGCAGCTTAGATCCGGGGGAGCAGTACTTC.